This T cell receptor (beta chain) was identified during a study of Ad26.COV2.S vaccination and SARS-CoV-2 variants. The V and J ends lost 6 bases and 2 bases, in that order; junction bases with no gene match: 5. Germline CDR1 reads MGHRA; CDR2 reads YSYEKL. This CDR3 is 15 amino acids long. Sequenced by immunoSEQ multiplex PCR; TCRdb stores in-frame clones only, minus some. The sample has hundreds of thousands of clones, roughly 84% seen once. The treatment: some 20 received Ad26.COV2.S at low or high dose, single or two shots; 5 received placebo; per-sample allocation not given. Sampling took place 63 days after the first vaccine or placebo injection. Study results and caveats: Vaccinated individuals (as opposed to placebo recipients) had higher spike-specific TCR breadth.

In regard to this clone: Its antigen is currently unknown.

The V gene is TRBV4-1, the J gene TRBJ1-2; 11 positions agree with TRBD1. This receptor was identified in a person aged 18-60 years who received the Ad26.COV2.S COVID-19 vaccine or a placebo. The material sequenced was peripheral blood, taken in a trial of Ad26.COV2.S vaccine versus placebo. CDR3 sequence: CASRSGTGGNYGYTF. CDR3 bases: TGCGCCAGCAGATCCGGGACAGGGGGGAACTATGGCTACACCTTC.